This TCR beta chain was retrieved from a study of T cell clusters in autoimmune cytopenias. By frequency, this clonotype registers medium-sized. Each sample's input was 250 ng genomic DNA, roughly 40,000 genome equivalents. CDR3 size: 11 residues. CDR1 LNHDA and CDR2 SQIVND come from the germline V gene (reference sequence). TRB rearrangements were amplified by touch-down multiplex PCR with mixed TRB-A/B primers. TCRdb reprocessed the multiplex PCR reads and stores each CDR3 protein as one record, lacking DNA. The sample table sets out fewer than 3,000 distinct CDR3 sequences. The sample was also linked to a second study, of T cell repertoires in aging, cancer and after chemotherapy. That work contributes: Six age groups, ranging from 30 or younger to 70 or older, included the donors.

This clonotype was sampled from a human donor in good health. The sequenced sample was peripheral blood. The V call is TRBV19, the J call TRBJ2-7; checking the TCRdb D call of TRBD1 is not possible without DNA. The CDR3 loop reads CASSIQGEQYF. The entire variable domain, with the rest obtained from reference TRBV19 and TRBJ2-7, is as follows: DGGITQSPKYLFRKEGQNVTLSCEQNLNHDAMYWYRQDPGQGLRLIYYSQIVNDFQKGDIAEGYSVSREKKESFPLTVTSAQKNPTAFYLCASSIQGEQYFGPGTRLTVT.